This entry lists 28 T cell receptor beta chains sequenced from one sample in a study of blood T cells in healthy people across ages. Primed by a sample-barcoded 5' primer and a J-beta primer mix, a second PCR proceeded for 7 to 11 cycles. From the 5' RACE reads, TCRdb called clonotypes with MiXCR, one entry per CDR3 protein. The sample includes about 630,000 distinct CDR3 sequences, about 21% seen only once; the top ten take roughly 3.7%. The specimen sequenced was blood. These receptors came from a man aged 70 or older in good health.

This clonotype was seen just once. The chain has TRBV7-9 and TRBJ2-4; no reliable D call. The CDR3 covers 14 residues. The V end was cut by 2 bases, the J end by 1 base, with 6 bases between. Germline CDR1 SEHNR, CDR2 FQNEAQ (reference sequence). Written as DNA, the CDR3 is TGTGCCAGCAGCTTAACTGAGGCCAAAAACATTCAGTACTTC. Translating gives CASSLTEAKNIQYF.

This clonotype was found a few times. The chain combines TRBV10-3 with TRBJ2-1; D ambiguous. V dropped 3 bases and J dropped 9 bases, with 9 bases sitting between them. Germline CDR1 is ENHRY and CDR2 is SYGVKD. The CDR3 spans 12 residues. CDR3 sequence: CAISDSTGEQFF. The CDR3 DNA is TGTGCCATCAGTGACTCGACGGGTGAGCAGTTCTTC.

The sample holds many counts of this clonotype. This sequence joins TRBV19 and TRBJ1-5, with D uncertain. The length of the CDR3 is 13 residues. Trimming stripped 7 bases from V and 4 bases from J, with 11 bases between. Germline V lookup: CDR1 LNHDA, CDR2 SQIVND (reference sequence). The CDR3, as DNA: TGTGCCAGTAATCCCGGAGGGAATCAGCCCCAGCATTTT. This translates into CASNPGGNQPQHF.

V and J are TRBV6-5 and TRBJ2-2; 12 positions agree with TRBD2. J lost 3 bases, V lost 5 bases, and 1 base had no gene match. Looked up from germline, CDR1 is MNHEY and CDR2 is SVGAGI. The CDR3 sequence is 15 residues long. This CDR3 is CASSRLAGDTGELFF. In DNA form, the CDR3 reads TGTGCCAGCAGTCGACTAGCGGGAGACACCGGGGAGCTGTTTTTT.

V is TRBV20-1 and J is TRBJ1-2, with D unclear. Deletions cut 3 bases from V and 1 base from J, with 9 bases between. Germline lookup yields CDR1 DFQATT and CDR2 SNEGSKA (reference sequence). This CDR3 has 13 amino acids. The CDR3 is CSASVEINYGYTF. The DNA for the CDR3 is TGCAGTGCTAGCGTAGAGATTAACTATGGCTACACCTTC.

This chain links TRBV11-2 with TRBJ2-5; the match to TRBD2 covers 10 bases. This CDR3 has 16 amino acids. Per the germline V gene, CDR1 is SGHAT and CDR2 is FQNNGV. V shed 6 bases and J 2 bases; nucleotides not matched to a gene: 9. Written as DNA, the CDR3 is TGTGCCAGCAGTAACGGCCCGACTAGCGGGCAAGAGACCCAGTACTTC. Its translation is CASSNGPTSGQETQYF.

This clonotype was counted at least ten times. The J gene is TRBJ2-3, the V gene TRBV7-8; D is possibly TRBD1 or TRBD2 (5 bases each). V was clipped by 3 bases and J by 0 bases, with 10 bases between them. This CDR3 contains 15 residues. Looked up from germline, CDR1 is SGHVS and CDR2 is FQNEAQ. The CDR3 spells CASSFRDRSTDTQYF. The CDR3 DNA is TGTGCCAGCAGCTTCCGGGACCGCAGCACAGATACGCAGTATTTT.

The chain is built from TRBV28 and TRBJ2-3; D is unresolved. V lost 6 bases to trimming and J lost 0 bases, with 10 bases between them. CDR1 is MDHEN, CDR2 SYDVKM, per germline. The CDR3 length is 14 residues. The CDR3: CASSYRPSTDTQYF. CDR3 coding DNA: TGTGCCAGCAGCTATAGACCCAGCACAGATACGCAGTATTTT.

In its sample, this clonotype was seen many times. The V gene is TRBV7-9, the J gene TRBJ2-1; tentatively, D is TRBD2 (6 bases). The CDR3 contains 14 residues. Trimming took off 3 bases at V and 4 bases at J, with 10 bases between the two ends. The V gene's germline CDR1 is SEHNR and CDR2 FQNEAQ (reference sequence). CDR3 region: CASSFSGRYNEQFF. Here the CDR3 DNA reads TGTGCCAGCAGCTTTAGCGGTAGATACAATGAGCAGTTCTTC. The full variable domain, completed using reference TRBV7-9 and TRBJ2-1, is DTGVSQNPRHKITKRGQNVTFRCDPISEHNRLYWYRQTLGQGPEFLTYFQNEAQLEKSRLLSDRFSAERPKGSFSTLEIQRTEQGDSAMYLCASSFSGRYNEQFFGPGTRLTVL.

This clonotype showed up many times. The chain joins TRBV10-3 to TRBJ1-1; D unclear. V lost 3 bases and J 8 bases, leaving 10 bases between the germline ends. Germline V gene lookup returns CDR1 ENHRY and CDR2 SYGVKD. This CDR3 region has 12 residues. The CDR3 bases are TGTGCCATCAGTGAAGTGGCGGGAGAAGCTTTCTTT. Protein product: CAISEVAGEAFF.

The chain is built from TRBV11-2 and TRBJ2-1, with D tentatively TRBD1 (6 bases). There are 14 residues in the CDR3. Trimming stripped 5 bases from V and 5 bases from J, with 13 bases between. Germline V CDR1 and CDR2: SGHAT, FQNNGV. The CDR3 DNA reads TGTGCCAGCAGCCCACCGGGACAAAACAATGAGCAGTTCTTC. Its protein is CASSPPGQNNEQFF.

This clonotype was counted only a few times. This chain connects TRBV9 to TRBJ2-1; 9 bases agree with TRBD2. This CDR3 spans 17 amino acids. With 0 bases clipped from V and 1 base from J, the junction kept 5 bases outside the gene matches. Germline loops: CDR1 SGDLS, CDR2 YYNGEE. The CDR3 reads CASSVGLAGVSYNEQFF. The CDR3, as DNA: TGTGCCAGCAGCGTAGGGTTAGCGGGAGTTTCCTACAATGAGCAGTTCTTC. The variable domain in full, completed from reference TRBV9 and TRBJ2-1, reads DSGVTQTPKHLITATGQRVTLRCSPRSGDLSVYWYQQSLDQGLQFLIQYYNGEERAKGNILERFSAQQFPDLHSELNLSSLELGDSALYFCASSVGLAGVSYNEQFFGPGTRLTVL.

This clonotype was observed at least ten times. The J gene is TRBJ2-4, the V gene TRBV6-2 or TRBV6-3, with D perhaps TRBD1 (5 bases). Germline CDR1 and CDR2: MNHEY and SVGEGT. The CDR3 consists of 18 residues. Trimming cost V 3 bases and J 7 bases, with 25 bases left between them. The CDR3 nucleotides read TGTGCCAGCAGTTATTCCATCAGGGAAGGGATGTCGTGGAACATTCAGTACTTC. It codes for CASSYSIREGMSWNIQYF.

The chain recombines TRBV7-9 with TRBJ2-1; 7 nucleotides agree with TRBD1. CDR1 SEHNR and CDR2 FQNEAQ come from the germline V gene (reference sequence). The ends lost 1 base at V and 0 bases at J; junction bases unmatched: 9. The CDR3 has 18 residues. CDR3 bases: TGTGCCAGCAGCTTAGAAATAGGACAGGCTAGCTCCTACAATGAGCAGTTCTTC. Protein: CASSLEIGQASSYNEQFF.

The gene calls are TRBV6-1 and TRBJ2-5, with a weak D call TRBD2 (5 bases). The J call may be faulty, since TRBJ2-7 better matches the DNA end. Germline assignment: CDR1 MNHNS and CDR2 SASEGT. The CDR3 is 15 amino acids. The CDR3 DNA reads as TGTGCCAGCAGTCTTAGCCGGGTAGCGTCCTACGAGCAGTACTTC. This translates into CASSLSRVASYEQYF.

This clonotype was observed at least ten times. The chain has TRBV7-9 and TRBJ2-7; D might be TRBD2 (5 bases). This CDR3 is built from 13 residues. Germline-derived CDR1 and CDR2 are SEHNR and FQNEAQ (reference sequence). The V and J ends lost 6 bases and 2 bases respectively, with 11 bases between them. The CDR3 reads CASSFPGTYEQYF. CDR3 coding DNA: TGTGCCAGCAGTTTCCCGGGAACCTACGAGCAGTACTTC.

The chain recombines TRBV27 with TRBJ2-5, with 11 bases lining up with TRBD2. CDR3 length equals 17 residues. J was trimmed by 5 bases and V by 4 bases; bases with no gene match: 12. Looked up from germline, CDR1 is MNHEY and CDR2 is SMNVEV (reference sequence). The DNA for the CDR3 is TGTGCCAGCAGTTCCATAGCGGGAGGGGGCTCCTCTGAGACCCAGTACTTC. Its translation is CASSSIAGGGSSETQYF.

The gene calls are TRBV29-1 and TRBJ2-5; D call uncertain. Germline loops: CDR1 SQVTM, CDR2 ANQGSEA. The V end was cut by 6 bases, the J end by 3 bases, with 11 bases between. This CDR3 has 12 residues. DNA for the CDR3: TGCAGCGTAAGAAGAACGGAAGAGACCCAGTACTTC. This gives the protein CSVRRTEETQYF.

V and J are TRBV20-1 and TRBJ2-7, with 10 bases matching TRBD2. V gave up 0 bases and J gave up 1 base; unmatched junction bases: 6. CDR1 DFQATT and CDR2 SNEGSKA come from the germline V gene (reference sequence). There are 16 residues in the CDR3. The CDR3 spells CSARDVAGGESYEQYF. DNA for the CDR3: TGCAGTGCTAGAGATGTAGCGGGAGGCGAATCCTACGAGCAGTACTTC.

This clonotype was seen more than once but under ten times. J is TRBJ2-5 and V is TRBV7-8, with D maybe TRBD2 (6 bases). Trimming took off 1 base at V and 5 bases at J, with 17 bases between the two ends. The CDR3 totals 16 residues. The germline gives CDR1 SGHVS, CDR2 FQNEAQ. The CDR3 spells CASSLGSVREWETQYF. The CDR3 nucleotides are TGTGCCAGCAGCTTAGGTTCGGTCCGGGAGTGGGAGACCCAGTACTTC.

This clonotype came up many times. The chain recombines TRBV15 with TRBJ2-7, with 8 bases matching TRBD2. The V gene's germline CDR1 is LNHNV and CDR2 YYDKDF (reference sequence). V gave up 6 bases and J gave up 4 bases; unmatched junction bases: 5. The CDR3 spans 13 residues. CDR3 in DNA: TGTGCCACCAGGGCTAGCGGGTTTTACGAGCAGTACTTC. This encodes CATRASGFYEQYF. Using reference TRBV15 and TRBJ2-7 for the parts outside the CDR3, the full variable domain is DAMVIQNPRYQVTQFGKPVTLSCSQTLNHNVMYWYQQKSSQAPKLLFHYYDKDFNNEADTPDNFQSRRPNTSFCFLDIRSPGLGDTAMYLCATRASGFYEQYFGPGTRLTVT.

This clonotype turned up a few times. The V and J genes are TRBV20-1 and TRBJ2-7; D remains ambiguous. The CDR3 is 14 amino acids. V was cut by 3 bases and J by 0 bases, with 12 bases left in between. The germline CDR1 and CDR2 sequences are DFQATT and SNEGSKA (reference sequence). The CDR3 DNA follows: TGCAGTGCTAGCCGTTCCGGCAACTCCTACGAGCAGTACTTC. Translating it yields CSASRSGNSYEQYF.

The chain joins TRBV7-8 to TRBJ1-6, with D possibly being TRBD1 (5 bases). Germline lookup yields CDR1 SGHVS and CDR2 FQNEAQ. V was cut by 1 base and J by 7 bases, with 14 bases left in between. The CDR3 loop spans 16 amino acids. CDR3 nucleotides: TGTGCCAGCAGCTTAGAACCCAGGGAGTGGAATTCACCCCTCCACTTT. Amino acid sequence: CASSLEPREWNSPLHF.

The genes are TRBV20-1 and TRBJ2-3; D uncertain. V was pared by 6 bases and J by 3 bases, with 22 bases between. Per germline, CDR1 DFQATT and CDR2 SNEGSKA (reference sequence). The CDR3 is made up of 16 amino acids. CDR3: CSALAVGGLSTDTQYF. For the CDR3, the DNA is TGCAGTGCCCTTGCCGTTGGCGGCCTTTCTACAGATACGCAGTATTTT.

The rearrangement uses TRBV5-1 and TRBJ2-5; D is possibly TRBD1 (5 bases). CDR3 length: 14 amino acids. The germline V gene encodes CDR1 SGHRS and CDR2 YFSETQ. V shed 4 bases and J shed 3 bases, with 13 bases lying between them. CDR3 sequence reads: CASSVDSREETQYF. CDR3 nucleotide sequence: TGCGCCAGCAGCGTAGACAGCCGGGAAGAGACCCAGTACTTC.

The genes are TRBV5-6 and TRBJ2-1, with 8 nucleotides matching TRBD2. The DNA end is a closer match to TRBJ2-5, so the J assignment may be wrong. Per the germline V gene, CDR1 is SGHDT and CDR2 is YYEEEE. The CDR3 extends over 16 amino acids. The CDR3 loop reads CASSFPPGGLQETQYF. In DNA form, the CDR3 reads TGTGCCAGCAGCTTCCCGCCGGGGGGGCTTCAAGAGACCCAGTACTTC.

This clonotype was seen more than once but under ten times. The V and J genes are TRBV4-1 and TRBJ2-5, with 7 bases fitting TRBD1. Unmatched junction bases numbered 4, after V lost 3 bases and J lost 3 bases. There are 14 residues in the CDR3. CDR1 MGHRA and CDR2 YSYEKL come from the germline V gene. CDR3 protein: CASSHRDSKETQYF. The CDR3 DNA is TGCGCCAGCAGCCACCGGGACAGCAAAGAGACCCAGTACTTC.

The chain carries TRBV20-1 and TRBJ2-7, with 12 bases that match TRBD2. Germline values: CDR1 DFQATT, CDR2 SNEGSKA (reference sequence). V lost 7 bases, J lost 5 bases, and 12 bases stayed unmatched. CDR3 length: 15 residues. In DNA, the CDR3 is TGCAGTGGTGATCTAGCGGGAGGGCCTTCCCACGAGCAGTACTTC. Protein: CSGDLAGGPSHEQYF.